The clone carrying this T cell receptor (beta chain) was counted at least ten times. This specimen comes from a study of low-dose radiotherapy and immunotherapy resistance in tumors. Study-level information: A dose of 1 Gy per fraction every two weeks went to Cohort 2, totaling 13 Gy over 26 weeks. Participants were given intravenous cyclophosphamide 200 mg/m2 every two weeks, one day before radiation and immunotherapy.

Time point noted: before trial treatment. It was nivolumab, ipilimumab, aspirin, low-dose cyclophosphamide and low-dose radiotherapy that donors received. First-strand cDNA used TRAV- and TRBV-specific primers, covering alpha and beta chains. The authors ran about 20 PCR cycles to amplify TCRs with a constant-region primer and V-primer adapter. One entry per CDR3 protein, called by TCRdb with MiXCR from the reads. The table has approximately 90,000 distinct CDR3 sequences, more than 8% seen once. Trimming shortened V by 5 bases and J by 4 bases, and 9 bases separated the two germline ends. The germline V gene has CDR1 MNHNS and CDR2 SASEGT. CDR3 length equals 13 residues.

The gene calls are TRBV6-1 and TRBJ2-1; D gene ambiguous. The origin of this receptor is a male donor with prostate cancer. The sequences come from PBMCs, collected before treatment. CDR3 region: CASSLTPYNEQFF. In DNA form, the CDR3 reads TGTGCCAGCAGTCTAACACCGTACAATGAGCAGTTCTTC.